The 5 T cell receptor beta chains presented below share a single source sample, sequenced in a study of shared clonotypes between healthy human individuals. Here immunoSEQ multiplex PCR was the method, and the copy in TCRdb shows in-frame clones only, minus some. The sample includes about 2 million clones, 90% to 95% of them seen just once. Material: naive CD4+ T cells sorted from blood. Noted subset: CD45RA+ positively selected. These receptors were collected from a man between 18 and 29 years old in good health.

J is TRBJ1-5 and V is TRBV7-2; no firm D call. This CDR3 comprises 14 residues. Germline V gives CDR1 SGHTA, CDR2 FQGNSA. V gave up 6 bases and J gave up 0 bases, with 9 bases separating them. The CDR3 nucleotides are TGTGCCAGCAGGGCGGGTTTTAGCAATCAGCCCCAGCATTTT. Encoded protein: CASRAGFSNQPQHF.

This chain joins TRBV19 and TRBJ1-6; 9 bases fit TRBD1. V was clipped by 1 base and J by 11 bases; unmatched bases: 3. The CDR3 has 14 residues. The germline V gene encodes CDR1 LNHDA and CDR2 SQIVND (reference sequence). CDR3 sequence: CASSIVDRGTPLHF. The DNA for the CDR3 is TGTGCCAGTAGTATAGTGGACAGGGGAACACCCCTCCACTTT. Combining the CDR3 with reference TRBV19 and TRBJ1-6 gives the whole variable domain DGGITQSPKYLFRKEGQNVTLSCEQNLNHDAMYWYRQDPGQGLRLIYYSQIVNDFQKGDIAEGYSVSREKKESFPLTVTSAQKNPTAFYLCASSIVDRGTPLHFGNGTRLTVT.

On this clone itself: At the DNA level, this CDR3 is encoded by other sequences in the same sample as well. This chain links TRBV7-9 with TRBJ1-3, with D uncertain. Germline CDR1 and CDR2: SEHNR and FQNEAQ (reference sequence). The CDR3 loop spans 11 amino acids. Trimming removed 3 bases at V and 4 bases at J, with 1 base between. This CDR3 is CASSFGNTIYF. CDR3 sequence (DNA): TGTGCCAGCAGCTTCGGAAACACCATATATTTT.

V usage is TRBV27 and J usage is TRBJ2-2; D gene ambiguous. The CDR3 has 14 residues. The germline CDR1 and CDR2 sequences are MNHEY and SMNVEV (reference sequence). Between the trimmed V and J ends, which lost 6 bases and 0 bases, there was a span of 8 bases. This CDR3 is CASSRNTNTGELFF. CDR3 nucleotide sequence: TGTGCCAGCAGCCGAAATACGAACACCGGGGAGCTGTTTTTT.

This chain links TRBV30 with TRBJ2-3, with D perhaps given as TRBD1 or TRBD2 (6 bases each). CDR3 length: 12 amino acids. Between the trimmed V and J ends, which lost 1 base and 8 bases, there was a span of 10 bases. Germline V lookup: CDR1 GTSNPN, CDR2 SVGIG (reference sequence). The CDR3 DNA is TGTGCCTGGAGTGCCCCGGGGGCTACGCAGTATTTT. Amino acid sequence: CAWSAPGATQYF.